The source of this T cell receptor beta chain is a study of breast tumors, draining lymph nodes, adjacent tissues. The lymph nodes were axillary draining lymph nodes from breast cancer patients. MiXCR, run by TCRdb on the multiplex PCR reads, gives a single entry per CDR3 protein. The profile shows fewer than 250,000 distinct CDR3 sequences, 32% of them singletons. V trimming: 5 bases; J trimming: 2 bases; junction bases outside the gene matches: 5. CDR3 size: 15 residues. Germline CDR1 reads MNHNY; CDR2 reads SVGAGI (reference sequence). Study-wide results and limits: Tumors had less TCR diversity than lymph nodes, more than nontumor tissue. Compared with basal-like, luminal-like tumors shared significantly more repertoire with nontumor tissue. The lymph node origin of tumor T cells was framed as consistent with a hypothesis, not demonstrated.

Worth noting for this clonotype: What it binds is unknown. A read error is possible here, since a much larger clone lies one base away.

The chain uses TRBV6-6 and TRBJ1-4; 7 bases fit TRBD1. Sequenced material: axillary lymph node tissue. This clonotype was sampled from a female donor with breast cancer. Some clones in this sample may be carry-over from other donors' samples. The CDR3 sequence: CASSNPGQTNEKLFF. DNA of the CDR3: TGTGCCAGCAGTAACCCGGGACAGACTAATGAAAAACTGTTTTTT.